This T cell receptor (beta chain) was profiled in a study of blood T cells in healthy people across ages (dated by TCRdb to about 2015). Study-wide context: In model experiments, template switching captured about one uniquely barcoded TCR beta cDNA molecule for every two T cells. Using deep sequencing normalized with unique cDNA molecular identifiers, the study measured how TCR beta repertoire diversity changes with age. The study analyzed two additional independent replicas of 1 million unique cDNA reads from the same blood draw for two donors, one aged 18 to 29 and one aged 80 or older. The donors were divided into four age groups: young (average approximately 15 years), middle-aged (around 41), aged (about 61) and long-lived (about 84). Donors of different ages were randomly distributed across sequencing lanes to avoid experimental bias. What the study reported, not specific to this receptor: Donor CMV infection status was unknown, potentially confounding age-related changes in expanded clonotypes. The percentage of naive T cells measured by flow cytometry correlated strongly with observed TCR beta diversity. As age increased, observed TCR beta diversity per million T cells dropped in a roughly linear way, and a significant reduction was already evident by age around 41. Compared with the aged group, the long-lived group had more naive CD4+ T cells, fewer expanded clones and increased TCR diversity, suggesting age selection. Estimates of total diversity from one million sequenced T cells were regarded as lower bounds and underestimates. Because profiling used bulk unsorted PBMCs, naive and antigen-experienced compartments could not be compared conclusively.

The donors were some 39 Caucasian individuals from Russia, aged roughly 6 to 90 years, who were systemically healthy. Approximately 9.7 milliliters of peripheral blood were drawn from each donor into EDTA-treated Vacutainer tubes. Ficoll-Paque density-gradient centrifugation was used to isolate PBMCs, with at least 6.5 million obtained per sample. Total RNA, at least 5 micrograms per sample, was extracted from PBMCs with Trizol reagent. Naive CD45RAhigh/CD27high T cell percentages were measured by flow cytometry on a PBMC aliquot from every donor. As to this clonotype: It has no known antigen specificity. No base-level quality is on record; no much larger clone is a single base apart.

Per the germline V gene, SGHRS is the CDR1 and YFSETQ is the CDR2. The CDR3 spans 16 residues, from the cysteine through the phenylalanine. Kept here is only the CDR3 DNA, which spans 48 bases and is read in frame from base 1. Trimming costs V 0 bases and J 0 bases, and their ends lie 12 bases apart. Library construction relied on 5' RACE. The sequencer listed for this sample is Illumina HiSeq 2500. A second 7 to 11 cycle PCR used a sample-barcoded 5' primer and a J-beta primer mix. A unique molecular identifier was introduced onto each TCR beta cDNA molecule by a template-switch 5' adaptor carrying 12 random nucleotides. Each sample yielded at least 3 million CDR3-containing paired-end reads. First-strand cDNA was synthesized from all RNA with the Mint cDNA synthesis kit, primed by a TRBC-specific oligonucleotide. After uracil-DNA glycosylase treatment, a first 18-cycle PCR used universal primers M1SS and BC2_uni_R on all cDNA. Turning to the authors' computational methods: Normalization of each sample was performed by random selection of 1 million high-quality reads, each carrying a distinct molecular identifier. Reads with shared molecular identifiers were discarded instead of being binned into consensus sequences. MiTCR, with a Q25 quality threshold and the strictest error-elimination algorithm, was used for CDR3 identification, clonotype clustering and error correction. A nonparametric unseen species model with Euler transformation was used to estimate a lower bound on total TCR beta diversity. TCRdb reprocessed the public reads (quality trimming at Q25 with fastp, clone calling with MiXCR) and kept in-frame beta chains. Each CDR3 protein appears once, grouped with its most common genes and DNA. These V and J calls rely on TCRdb rather than the paper's analysis. This sample is represented by approximately 1,000,000 distinct CDR3 sequences; under 45% of them were singletons. The leading ten clones occupy approximately 17% of the sample.

The sequence links TRBV5-1 to TRBJ1-1; the D segment cannot be called with confidence. This clonotype was obtained from an older woman in good health. Sequenced material: blood. The nucleotide sequence is TGCGCCAGCAGCTTGGGGCCTGCCAGTATGAACACTGAAGCTTTCTTT. This sequence encodes CASSLGPASMNTEAFF.